The 4 T cell receptor beta chains below come from one sample, sequenced in a study of T cell clones after liver transplantation. The table came from immunoSEQ multiplex PCR; TCRdb's copy has only in-frame clones and leaves some out. The sample records under 150,000 clones, less than 95% being singletons. The sequencing used CD4+ T cells from blood, collected 12 months after liver transplant. All receptors derive from a human patient who received a liver transplant. Some T cells may be the graft donor's.

V is TRBV12-5 and J is TRBJ2-7; D remains ambiguous. CDR3 size: 13 residues. Trimming cost V 3 bases and J 4 bases, with 10 bases left between them. The germline CDR1 and CDR2 sequences are LGHNT and FRNRAP. CDR3 loop: CASGLDGTYEQYF. In nucleotides, the CDR3 is TGTGCTAGTGGTTTAGACGGAACTTACGAGCAGTACTTC.

This chain uses TRBV30 with TRBJ1-2; D is unresolved. The CDR3 is 12 residues long. Germline assignment: CDR1 GTSNPN and CDR2 SVGIG (reference sequence). V gave up 7 bases and J gave up 4 bases, with 13 bases separating them. The CDR3 DNA is TGTGCCTCCTCGGGAGCCTCCTATGGCTACACCTTC. Translated: CASSGASYGYTF.

The chain uses TRBV5-4 and TRBJ2-5; TRBD1 aligns across 7 bases. This CDR3 has 14 amino acids. With V trimmed by 5 bases and J by 0 bases, 4 bases remained unmatched. The V gene's germline CDR1 is SGHNT and CDR2 YYREEE (reference sequence). CDR3 region: CASSPTGYQETQYF. DNA for the CDR3: TGTGCCAGCAGTCCGACAGGGTACCAAGAGACCCAGTACTTC.

This CDR3 is CASRGQLLNTEAFF. The CDR3 coding sequence is TGCGCCAGCAGGGGACAGTTACTAAACACTGAAGCTTTCTTT. This rearrangement joins TRBV10-2 to TRBJ1-1; 7 bases fit TRBD1. V lost 6 bases and J lost 2; bases outside the gene matches: 6. CDR1 WSHSY and CDR2 SAAADI come from the germline V gene. This CDR3 is built from 14 residues.